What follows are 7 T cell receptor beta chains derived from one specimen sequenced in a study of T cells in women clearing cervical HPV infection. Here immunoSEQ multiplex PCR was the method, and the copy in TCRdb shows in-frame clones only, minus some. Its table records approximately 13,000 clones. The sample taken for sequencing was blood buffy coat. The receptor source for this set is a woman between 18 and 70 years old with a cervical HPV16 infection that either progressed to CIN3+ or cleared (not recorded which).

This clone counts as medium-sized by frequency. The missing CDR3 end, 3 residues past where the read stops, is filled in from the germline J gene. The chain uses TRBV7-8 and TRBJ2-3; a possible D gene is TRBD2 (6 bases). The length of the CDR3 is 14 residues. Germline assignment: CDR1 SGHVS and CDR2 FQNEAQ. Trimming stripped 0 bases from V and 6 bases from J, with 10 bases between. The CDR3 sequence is CASSLARGIDTQYF. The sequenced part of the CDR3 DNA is TGTGCCAGCAGCTTAGCGCGGGGCATCGATACG.

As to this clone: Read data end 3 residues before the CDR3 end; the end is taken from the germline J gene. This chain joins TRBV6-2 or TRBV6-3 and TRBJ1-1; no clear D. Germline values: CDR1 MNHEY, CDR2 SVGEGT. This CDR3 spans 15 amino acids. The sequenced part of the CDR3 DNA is TGTGCCAGCAGAAAAGATCCCCCGGGGTTCCCAGAA. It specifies CASRKDPPGFPE. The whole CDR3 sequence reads CASRKDPPGFPEAFF.

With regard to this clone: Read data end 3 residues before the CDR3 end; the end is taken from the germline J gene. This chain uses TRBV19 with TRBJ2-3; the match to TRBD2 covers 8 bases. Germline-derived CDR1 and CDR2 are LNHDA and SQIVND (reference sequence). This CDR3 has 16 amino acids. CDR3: CASRKRGGGYQETQYF. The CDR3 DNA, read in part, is TGTGCCAGTAGGAAACGTGGCGGGGGGTACCAAGAGACG.

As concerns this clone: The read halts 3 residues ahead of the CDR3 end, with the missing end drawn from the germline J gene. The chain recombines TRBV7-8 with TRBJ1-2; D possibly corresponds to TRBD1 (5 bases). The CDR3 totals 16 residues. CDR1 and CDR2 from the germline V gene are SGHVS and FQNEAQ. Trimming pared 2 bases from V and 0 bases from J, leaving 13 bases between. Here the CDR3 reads CASSLHDSSSNYGYTF. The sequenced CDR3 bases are TGTGCCAGCAGCTTACATGACAGCTCCTCTAACTATGGC.

CDR3 loop: CASSFDRAGEQFF. The covered CDR3 bases are TGTGCCAGCAGCTTCGACAGGGCTGGTGAG. The chain is built from TRBV11-2 and TRBJ2-1, with 7 bases that match TRBD1. Coverage ceases 3 residues before the CDR3 finishes, and the germline J gene fills in the end. The length of the CDR3 is 13 residues. V was pared by 3 bases and J by 9 bases, with 5 bases of the junction left unmatched. The V gene's germline CDR1 is SGHAT and CDR2 FQNNGV.

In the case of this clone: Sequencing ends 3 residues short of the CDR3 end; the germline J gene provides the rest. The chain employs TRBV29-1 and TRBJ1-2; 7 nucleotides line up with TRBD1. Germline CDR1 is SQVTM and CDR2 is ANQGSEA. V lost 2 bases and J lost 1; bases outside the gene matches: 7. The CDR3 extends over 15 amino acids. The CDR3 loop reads CSVERAGGRNYGYTF. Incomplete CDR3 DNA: TGCAGCGTTGAAAGGGCAGGGGGTCGTAACTATGGC.

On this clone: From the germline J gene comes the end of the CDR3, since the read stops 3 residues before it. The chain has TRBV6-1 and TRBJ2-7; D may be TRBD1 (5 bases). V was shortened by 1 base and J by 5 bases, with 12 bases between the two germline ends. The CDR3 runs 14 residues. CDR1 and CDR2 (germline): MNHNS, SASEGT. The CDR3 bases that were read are TGTGCCAGCAGTGAAGAACAGGCCTCACACGAG. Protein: CASSEEQASHE. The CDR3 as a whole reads CASSEEQASHEQYF.